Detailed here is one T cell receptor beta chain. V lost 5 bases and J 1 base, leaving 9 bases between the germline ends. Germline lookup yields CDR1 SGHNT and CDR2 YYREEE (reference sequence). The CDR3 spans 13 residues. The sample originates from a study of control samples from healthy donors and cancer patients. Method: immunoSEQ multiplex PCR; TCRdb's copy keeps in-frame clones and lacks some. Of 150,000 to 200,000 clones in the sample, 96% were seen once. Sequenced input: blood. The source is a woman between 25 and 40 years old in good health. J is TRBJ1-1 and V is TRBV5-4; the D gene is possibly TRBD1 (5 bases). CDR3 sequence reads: CASSYDRNTEAFF. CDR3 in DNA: TGTGCCAGCAGTTACGACAGGAACACTGAAGCTTTCTTT.